This T cell receptor (beta chain) is from a study of cytomegalovirus exposure and HLA in healthy donors. Study outcomes and limitations: The study designated 160 or so TCR beta chains cytomegalovirus-associated. Testing in vitro showed a few CMV-associated chains specific for CMV antigens.

Using immunoSEQ multiplex PCR, the repertoire was profiled, and TCRdb retains in-frame clones only, with some absent. In the table there are some 120,000 clones, 80% to 90% of which are singletons. On this clone itself: Antigen: not known.

Among the 120 or so subjects of the validation cohort, separate from the approximately 670-subject first cohort, were the donors. The sequence came from a woman younger than 30 in good health and CMV-seronegative. Sequenced input: PBMCs.

The DNA for the CDR3 is TGTGCCTGGAGACAACGGCGGCGCATCCCTCCGCAGCCCCAGCATTTT. This codes for CAWRQRRRIPPQPQHF. The chain joins TRBV30 to TRBJ1-5; D gene uncertain. The CDR3 sequence is 16 residues long. Trimming removed 3 bases at V and 7 bases at J, with 22 bases between. From germline, CDR1 is GTSNPN and CDR2 SVGIG (reference sequence).